The subject of this entry is one T cell receptor (beta chain). The data were taken from a study of blood T cell repertoires in COVID-19. Looking at the study overall: Donors in the United States, Italy and Spain gave samples during acute or convalescent COVID-19. From T cells, B-cell-depleted T cells, or PBMCs came the material, which was cDNA or gDNA.

The germline V gene encodes CDR1 SEHNR and CDR2 FQNEAQ (reference sequence). The CDR3 has 16 residues. Trimming removed 5 bases from V and 7 bases from J; junction bases left unmatched: 11. Authors' data handling: Quantification of nucleated cells was approximated via reference gene primer amplification. The data were produced by immunoSEQ multiplex PCR, yet TCRdb's version contains in-frame clones alone and is incomplete. D and trimming come from the DNA, and the V and J calls and clone size come from that table. The table lists tens of thousands of clones, roughly nine tenths of them singletons. The sequence came from a man aged 55 to 70 with acute or convalescent COVID-19. V usage is TRBV7-9 and J usage is TRBJ2-1; 10 nucleotides match TRBD2. Sequencing used peripheral blood. CDR3 sequence (DNA): TGTGCCAGCAGCCCGCTTCTCCTAGCGGGGGTAAATGAGCAGTTCTTC. Translating it yields CASSPLLLAGVNEQFF.